Sample share makes the clone carrying this T cell receptor (beta chain) large. Its antigen is unknown. Adaptor-ligated barcode primers were used to amplify TRBV12-4/TRBJ1-2 clonotypes. TCRdb used MiXCR to reprocess the multiplex PCR reads, holding one entry per CDR3 protein. The sample shows about a thousand distinct CDR3 sequences, 5.9% of them seen only once. This CDR3 region has 14 residues. The V gene end was trimmed by 4 bases and the J gene end by 5 bases; junction bases not matched to a gene: 6. General study results and limits: Approximately 13% of tumor Treg sequences matched naive CD4+ cells. Tumor-infiltrating Treg TCR alpha and beta sequences overlapped most with tumor naive CD4+ T cells, then blood naive.

Cells sorted as Tregs were CD4+, CD25+ and CD127-/low. Sequencing was done on a sample of tumor-infiltrating Tregs sorted from the breast tumor. This rearrangement joins TRBV12-3 or TRBV12-4 to TRBJ1-2, with 8 positions matching TRBD1. This sequence was found in a female donor with breast cancer. CDR3 coding DNA: TGTGCCAGCAGTTCGCCCGACAGGGGATATGGCTACACCTTC. It specifies CASSSPDRGYGYTF.